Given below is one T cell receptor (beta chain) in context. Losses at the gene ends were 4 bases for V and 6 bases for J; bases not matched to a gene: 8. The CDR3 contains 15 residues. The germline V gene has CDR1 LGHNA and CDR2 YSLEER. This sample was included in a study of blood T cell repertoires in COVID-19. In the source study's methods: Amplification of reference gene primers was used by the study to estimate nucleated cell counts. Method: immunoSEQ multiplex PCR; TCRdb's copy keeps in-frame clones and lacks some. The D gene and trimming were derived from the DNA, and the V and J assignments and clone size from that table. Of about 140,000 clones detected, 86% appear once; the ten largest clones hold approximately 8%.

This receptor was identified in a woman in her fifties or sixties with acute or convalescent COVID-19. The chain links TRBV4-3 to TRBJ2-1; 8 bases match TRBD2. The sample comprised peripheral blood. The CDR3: CASSLIGGGTNEQFF. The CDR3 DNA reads TGCGCCAGCAGCCTGATCGGGGGGGGGACCAATGAGCAGTTCTTC.